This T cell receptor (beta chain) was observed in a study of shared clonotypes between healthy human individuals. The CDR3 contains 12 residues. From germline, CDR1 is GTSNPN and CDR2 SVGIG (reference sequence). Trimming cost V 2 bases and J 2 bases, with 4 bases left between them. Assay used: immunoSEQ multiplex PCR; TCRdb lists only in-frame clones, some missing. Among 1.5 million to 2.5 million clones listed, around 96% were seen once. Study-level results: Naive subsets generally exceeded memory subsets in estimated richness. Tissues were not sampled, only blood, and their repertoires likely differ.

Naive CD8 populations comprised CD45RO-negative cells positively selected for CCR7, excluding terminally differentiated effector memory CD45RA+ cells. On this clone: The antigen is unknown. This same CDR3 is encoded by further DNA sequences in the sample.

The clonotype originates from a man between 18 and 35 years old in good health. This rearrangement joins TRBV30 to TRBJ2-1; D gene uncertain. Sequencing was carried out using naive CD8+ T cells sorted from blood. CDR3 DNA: TGTGCCTGGAGTTCGGCCTACAATGAGCAGTTCTTC. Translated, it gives CAWSSAYNEQFF.